This TCR beta chain appears in the sequencing data of a study of T cell responses to AZD1222 COVID-19 vaccine. Study-wide results and caveats: Clonal diversity was possibly underestimated, and the donors were mostly white British, with more females. Epitopes outside B.1.351 and B.1.1.7 mutated regions reportedly drew nearly half of spike TCRs. Repertoire samples came only from after the peak T cell response. The study found Spike-specific TCR breadth and depth rose after two AZD1222 doses.

This CDR3 is built from 16 residues. CDR1 and CDR2 (germline): MNHEY, SVGAGI. Germline trimming cut 0 bases from V and 2 bases from J; bases unmatched to any gene: 7. Data came from immunoSEQ multiplex PCR; TCRdb stores just in-frame clones and leaves some out. The table lists approximately 120,000 clones, less than 90% of them singletons, with roughly 4.5% in the top ten. Turning to this clone: Its cognate antigen is unknown.

The sample consisted of peripheral blood, taken on day 0 of AZD1222 vaccination. The V call is TRBV6-5, the J call TRBJ2-7; 7 bases agree with TRBD2. The sequence was collected from an adult in good health. CDR3 bases: TGTGCCAGCAGTTACTCTTCCGGGGAGGGTACCTACGAGCAGTACTTC. Translation gives CASSYSSGEGTYEQYF.